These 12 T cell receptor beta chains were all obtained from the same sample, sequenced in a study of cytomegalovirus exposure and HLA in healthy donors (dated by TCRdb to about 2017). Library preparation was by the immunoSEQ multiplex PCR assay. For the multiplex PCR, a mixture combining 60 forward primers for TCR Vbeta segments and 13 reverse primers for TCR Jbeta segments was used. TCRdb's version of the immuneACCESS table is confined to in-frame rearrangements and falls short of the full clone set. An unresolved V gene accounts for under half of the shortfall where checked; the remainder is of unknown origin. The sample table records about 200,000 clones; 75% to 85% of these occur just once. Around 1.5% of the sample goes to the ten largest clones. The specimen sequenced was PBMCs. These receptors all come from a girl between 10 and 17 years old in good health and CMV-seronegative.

The CDR3 loop is CASSLTQSGYRCKCRSNQPQHF. The CDR3 nucleotides read TGTGCCAGCAGCTTAACCCAGAGCGGCTATCGATGCAAATGTCGTAGCAATCAGCCCCAGCATTTT. The J gene is TRBJ1-5, the V gene TRBV7-7; no clear D. The CDR3 extends over 22 amino acids. Trimming took 2 bases from V and 0 from J, leaving 29 bases between them. The germline V gene encodes CDR1 SSHAT and CDR2 FNYEAQ (reference sequence).

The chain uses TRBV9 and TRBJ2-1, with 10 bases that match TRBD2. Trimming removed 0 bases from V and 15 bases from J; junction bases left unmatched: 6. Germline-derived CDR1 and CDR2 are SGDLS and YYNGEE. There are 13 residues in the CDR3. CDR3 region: CASSVVASGRAFF. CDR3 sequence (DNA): TGTGCCAGCAGCGTAGTGGCTAGCGGGAGAGCGTTCTTC. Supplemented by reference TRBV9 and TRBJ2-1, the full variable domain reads DSGVTQTPKHLITATGQRVTLRCSPRSGDLSVYWYQQSLDQGLQFLIQYYNGEERAKGNILERFSAQQFPDLHSELNLSSLELGDSALYFCASSVVASGRAFFGPGTRLTVL.

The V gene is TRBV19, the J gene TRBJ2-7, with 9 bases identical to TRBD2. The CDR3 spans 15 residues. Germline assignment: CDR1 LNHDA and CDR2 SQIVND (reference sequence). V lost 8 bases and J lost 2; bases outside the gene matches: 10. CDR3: CASAGSGGKTYEQYF. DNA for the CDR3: TGTGCCAGTGCCGGTAGCGGGGGAAAAACCTACGAGCAGTACTTC.

The CDR3 loop is CASSGYLGQGAGGYTF. CDR3 coding DNA: TGTGCCAGCAGCGGTTACTTGGGACAGGGGGCAGGTGGCTACACCTTC. The genes are TRBV9 and TRBJ1-2; TRBD1 matches at 12 bases. Looked up from germline, CDR1 is SGDLS and CDR2 is YYNGEE. V dropped 3 bases and J dropped 7; count of bases not matched to a gene: 10. The CDR3 loop spans 16 amino acids.

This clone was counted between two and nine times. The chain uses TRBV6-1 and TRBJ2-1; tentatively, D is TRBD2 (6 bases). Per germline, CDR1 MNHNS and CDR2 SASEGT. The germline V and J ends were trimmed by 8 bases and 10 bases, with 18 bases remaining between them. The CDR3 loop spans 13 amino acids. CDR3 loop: CASARPGLQEQFF. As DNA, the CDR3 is TGTGCCAGCGCTAGGCCGGGACTTCAAGAGCAGTTCTTC.

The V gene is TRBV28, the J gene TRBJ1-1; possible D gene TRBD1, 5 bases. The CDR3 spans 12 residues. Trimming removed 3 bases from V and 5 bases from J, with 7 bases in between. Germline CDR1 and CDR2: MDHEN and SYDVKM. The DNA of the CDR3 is TGTGCCAGCAGTTTCAGGGCTACTGAAGCTTTCTTT. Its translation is CASSFRATEAFF.

This CDR3 is CSVAMKRLPRNIQYF. As DNA, the CDR3 is TGCAGCGTTGCTATGAAGAGGCTGCCGCGAAACATTCAGTACTTC. The rearrangement uses TRBV29-1 and TRBJ2-4; D remains unclear. The CDR3 length is 15 residues. Germline CDR1 is SQVTM and CDR2 is ANQGSEA. Trimming left V 4 bases short and J 6 bases short, with 19 bases between. The complete variable domain, with remaining parts taken from reference TRBV29-1 and TRBJ2-4, reads SAVISQKPSRDICQRGTSLTIQCQVDSQVTMMFWYRQQPGQSLTLIATANQGSEATYESGFVIDKFPISRPNLTFSTLTVSNMSPEDSSIYLCSVAMKRLPRNIQYFGAGTRLSVL.

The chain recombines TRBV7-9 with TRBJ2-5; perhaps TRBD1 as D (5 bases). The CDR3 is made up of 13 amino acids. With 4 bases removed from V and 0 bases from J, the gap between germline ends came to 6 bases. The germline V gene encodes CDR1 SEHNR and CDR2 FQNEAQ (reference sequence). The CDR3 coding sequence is TGTGCCAGCAGCTCAGGGTACCAAGAGACCCAGTACTTC. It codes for CASSSGYQETQYF.

This CDR3 is CASSPLQSPGGRETQYF. CDR3 sequence (DNA): TGTGCCAGCAGCCCGCTCCAAAGTCCAGGGGGCCGAGAGACCCAGTACTTC. The chain is built from TRBV9 and TRBJ2-5; 8 bases map to TRBD1. Looked up from germline, CDR1 is SGDLS and CDR2 is YYNGEE. This CDR3 has 17 residues. Unmatched junction bases numbered 15, after V lost 4 bases and J lost 4 bases.

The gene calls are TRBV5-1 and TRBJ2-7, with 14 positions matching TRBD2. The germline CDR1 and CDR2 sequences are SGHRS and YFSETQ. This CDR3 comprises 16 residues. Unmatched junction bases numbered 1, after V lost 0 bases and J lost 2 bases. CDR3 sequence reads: CASSLATSGRAYEQYF. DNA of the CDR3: TGCGCCAGCAGCTTGGCGACTAGCGGGAGGGCCTACGAGCAGTACTTC.

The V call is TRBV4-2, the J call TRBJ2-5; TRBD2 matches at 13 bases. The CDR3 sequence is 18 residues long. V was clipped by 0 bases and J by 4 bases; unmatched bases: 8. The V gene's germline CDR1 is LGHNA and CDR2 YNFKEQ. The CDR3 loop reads CASSQELAGGRTVETQYF. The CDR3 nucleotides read TGTGCCAGCAGCCAAGAACTAGCGGGGGGGCGGACGGTAGAGACCCAGTACTTC.

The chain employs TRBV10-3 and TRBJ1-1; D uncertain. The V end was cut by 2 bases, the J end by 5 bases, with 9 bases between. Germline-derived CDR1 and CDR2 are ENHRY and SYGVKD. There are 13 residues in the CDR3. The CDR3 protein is CAISELGSTEAFF. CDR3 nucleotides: TGTGCCATCAGTGAGCTGGGGAGTACTGAAGCTTTCTTT.